These 5 T cell receptor beta chains came from one sample sequenced in a study of blood T cell repertoires in COVID-19. Here immunoSEQ multiplex PCR was the method, and the copy in TCRdb shows in-frame clones only, minus some. The sample consists of 200,000 to 250,000 clones, around 80% of them appearing once. What was sequenced was peripheral blood. The origin of the receptors is a woman aged 70 to 79 with acute or convalescent COVID-19.

The chain recombines TRBV28 with TRBJ1-5; D possibly corresponds to TRBD1 (6 bases). CDR3 length equals 16 residues. The ends were cut back, 4 bases at V and 3 bases at J, with 16 bases in the middle. Germline-derived CDR1 and CDR2 are MDHEN and SYDVKM. This CDR3 is CASSSGAGRSNQPQHF. The CDR3 nucleotides are TGTGCCAGCAGTTCAGGGGCAGGGCGTTCCAATCAGCCCCAGCATTTT.

The chain links TRBV28 to TRBJ2-5, with TRBD1 matching over 7 bases. Germline lookup yields CDR1 MDHEN and CDR2 SYDVKM. Trimming took 3 bases from V and 2 from J; bases not matched to a gene: 3. The CDR3 consists of 14 residues. The CDR3 reads CASSFEDRQETQYF. Here the CDR3 DNA reads TGTGCCAGCAGTTTTGAGGACAGGCAAGAGACCCAGTACTTC.

The rearrangement uses TRBV30 and TRBJ1-3; TRBD1 is a possible D gene (5 bases). Trimming shortened V by 3 bases and J by 2 bases, and 8 bases separated the two germline ends. The germline V gene encodes CDR1 GTSNPN and CDR2 SVGIG (reference sequence). The CDR3 spans 13 residues. CDR3 sequence (DNA): TGTGCCTGGAGGACAGATCCTGGAAACACCATATATTTT. Encoded protein: CAWRTDPGNTIYF.

This clone was recorded only once. The chain links TRBV28 to TRBJ1-2, with TRBD1 as a possible D gene (6 bases). Germline values: CDR1 MDHEN, CDR2 SYDVKM. Trimming cost V 6 bases and J 5 bases, with 22 bases left between them. The CDR3 runs 16 residues. The CDR3 region is CASRTGRSPPVYGYTF. The CDR3 region has the DNA TGTGCCAGCAGAACAGGGCGGAGCCCTCCGGTATATGGCTACACCTTC.

The chain carries TRBV23-1 and TRBJ1-2; D might be TRBD1 (6 bases). TRBV23-1 is an ORF; its function is uncertain. The CDR3 sequence is 14 residues long. Deletions cut 8 bases from V and 8 bases from J, with 21 bases between. Here the CDR3 DNA reads TGCGCCAGCTCCCAAGGGGGGGAGAACTGCGGCTACACCTTC. It translates to CASSQGGENCGYTF.